This T cell receptor beta chain came from a study of T cell clusters in autoimmune cytopenias. The overall study: A median of around 50,000 TRB reads per sample yielded a median around 2,500 distinct clonotypes.

This CDR3 region has 13 residues. Germline CDR1 is MNHEY and CDR2 is SMNVEV (reference sequence). This clonotype ranks as medium-sized in terms of frequency. Its antigen is still unknown. Study results and limitations: Compared with active autoimmune hepatitis patients, healthy donors showed around 3-fold more exclusive TRB clusters.

TRB was amplified from roughly 0.25 ug of peripheral blood genomic DNA per sample. TRB was amplified by touch-down multiplex PCR, primer pools A and B combined. TCRdb re-called the multiplex PCR reads; every CDR3 protein appears as one record, without DNA. This repertoire includes thousands of distinct CDR3 sequences. The chain uses TRBV27 and TRBJ2-1; TCRdb indicates TRBD1, and absent DNA this call remains unverified. The sample consisted of peripheral blood. The clonotype originates from a human donor with an autoimmune cytopenia or autoimmune hepatitis (not recorded which). This CDR3 is CASSLFAGAEQFF.